Sequencing of this T cell receptor beta chain was carried out in a study of T cells after yellow fever vaccination. The CDR3 is 16 residues long. CDR1 and CDR2 from the germline V gene are SGHTA and FQGNSA. Trimming at V came to 5 bases and at J to 8 bases, leaving 8 bases not matched to a gene. This clonotype was seen a few times. TCRdb passed the 5' RACE reads through MiXCR, listing each CDR3 protein once. In the table there are hundreds of thousands of distinct CDR3 sequences, roughly 13% of which are singletons. The sequence was collected from a man younger than 45 who received the YFV17D yellow fever vaccine. The chain joins TRBV7-2 to TRBJ2-1; 14 positions agree with TRBD2. The sequencing used PBMCs, collected on the day of the yellow fever booster vaccination. CDR3 nucleotides: TGTGCCAGCAGCATATCCGGGACTAGCGGGAGATATGAGCAGTTCTTC. Its protein is CASSISGTSGRYEQFF.